This T cell receptor (beta chain) emerged from a study of CD8+ T cells in alopecia areata. Once RNA had been extracted, it was reverse transcribed into cDNA to act as the sequencing template. The repertoire was sequenced with immunoSEQ multiplex PCR; TCRdb's copy has only in-frame clones and lacks some. Among around 86,000 clones listed, 70% to 80% were seen once. Treatment here: oral pan-JAK inhibitor, 5-10 mg twice daily. Germline V CDR1 and CDR2: LNHDA, SQIVND (reference sequence). V was clipped by 8 bases and J by 4 bases, with 11 bases between them. This CDR3 comprises 12 residues. The study, taken as a whole, reports: While patients received tofacitinib, many expanded lesional clones remained present in scalp and blood.

Remarks on this clone: Its antigen is unknown.

The receptor was isolated from a human donor with alopecia areata. Material: CD8+ T cells sorted from blood, obtained between weeks 43 and 45, from a patient treated with tofacitinib. The chain links TRBV19 to TRBJ1-2; no clear D. The CDR3 is CASEAASYGYTF. CDR3 coding DNA: TGTGCCAGTGAGGCCGCCAGCTATGGCTACACCTTC.